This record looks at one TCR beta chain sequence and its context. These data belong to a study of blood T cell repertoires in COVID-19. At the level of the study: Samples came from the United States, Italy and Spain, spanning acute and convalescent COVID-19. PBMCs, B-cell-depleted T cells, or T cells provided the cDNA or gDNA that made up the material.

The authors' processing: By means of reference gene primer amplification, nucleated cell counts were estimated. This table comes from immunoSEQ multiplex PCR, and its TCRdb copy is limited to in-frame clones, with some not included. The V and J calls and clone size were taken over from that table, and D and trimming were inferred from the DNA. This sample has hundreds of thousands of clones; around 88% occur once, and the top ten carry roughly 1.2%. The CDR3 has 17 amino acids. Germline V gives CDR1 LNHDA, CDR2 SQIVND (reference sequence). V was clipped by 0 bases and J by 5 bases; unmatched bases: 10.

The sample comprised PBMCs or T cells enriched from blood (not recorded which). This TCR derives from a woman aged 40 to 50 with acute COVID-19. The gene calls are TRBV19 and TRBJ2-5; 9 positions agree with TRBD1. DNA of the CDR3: TGTGCCAGTAGTATAGAAGGGACAGGGAGAGTTCCGGAGACCCAGTACTTC. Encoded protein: CASSIEGTGRVPETQYF.